The entry below gives a single T cell receptor (beta chain) sequence along with its context. Its specific antigen is unknown. The input lacks base qualities; no much larger clone sits a single base away. Receptors were amplified or captured by the immunoSEQ multiplex PCR assay. Drawn from immuneACCESS, this table holds only the in-frame rearrangements with V and J called that TCRdb kept. Clones are partly lost; checked studies trace under half to an unresolved V gene and leave the rest unexplained. This sample gives about 380,000 clones in total; around 95% of them show up just once. 0.015% to 0.02% of the sample is held by the ten biggest clonotypes. This sample is part of a study of shared T cell receptors in the human thymus (dated by TCRdb to the early 2020s). About the full investigation: The study investigated the way shared, self-reactive T-cell receptor alpha chains are produced in the human thymus.

V loses 1 base of germline sequence and J loses 8 bases, and the interval between the two ends is 20 bases. The CDR3 holds 15 amino acids from the cysteine to the phenylalanine. The entry retains the CDR3 DNA only, 45 bases that are in frame from base 1. The germline V gene provides CDR1 SQVTM and CDR2 ANQGSEA. This sequence was found in a human donor. The V and J segments used are TRBV29-1 and TRBJ1-2; TRBD1 is a weak D gene call, 5 bases matching. The sample comprised thymocytes. The CDR3 is CSVEGGAGKVEGYTF. The bases read TGCAGCGTTGAAGGAGGAGCAGGGAAGGTAGAAGGCTACACCTTC.